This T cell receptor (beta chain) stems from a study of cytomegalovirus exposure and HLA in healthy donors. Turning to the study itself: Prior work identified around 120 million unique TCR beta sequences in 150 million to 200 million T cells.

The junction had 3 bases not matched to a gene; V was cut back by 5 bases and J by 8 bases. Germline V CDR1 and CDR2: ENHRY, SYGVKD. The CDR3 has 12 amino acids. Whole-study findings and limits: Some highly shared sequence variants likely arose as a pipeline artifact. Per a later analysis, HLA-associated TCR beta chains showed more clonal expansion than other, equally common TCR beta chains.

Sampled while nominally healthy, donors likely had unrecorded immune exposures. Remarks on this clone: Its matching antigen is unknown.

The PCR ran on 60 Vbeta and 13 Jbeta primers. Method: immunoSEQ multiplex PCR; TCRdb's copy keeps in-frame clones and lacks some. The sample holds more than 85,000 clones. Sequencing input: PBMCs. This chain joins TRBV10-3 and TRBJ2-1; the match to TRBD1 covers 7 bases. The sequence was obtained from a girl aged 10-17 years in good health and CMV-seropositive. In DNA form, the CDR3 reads TGTGCCATCAGTAGTACAGGGGATGAGCAGTTCTTC. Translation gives CAISSTGDEQFF.